Below, 9 T cell receptor beta chains from the same sample are listed, as sequenced in a study of cytomegalovirus exposure and HLA in healthy donors. A multiplex PCR was run with 60 Vbeta primers and 13 Jbeta primers. Generated by immunoSEQ multiplex PCR, the TCRdb table keeps only in-frame clones and is missing some. This repertoire shows about 150,000 clones, 60% to 75% found once; its top ten account for over 1.5%. Sequenced: PBMCs. The receptors were sampled from a human donor in good health.

The chain has TRBV4-1 and TRBJ1-1, with TRBD1 as a possible D gene (5 bases). Germline-derived CDR1 and CDR2 are MGHRA and YSYEKL. V was pared by 3 bases and J by 5 bases, with 19 bases between. CDR3 length: 16 amino acids. Written as DNA, the CDR3 is TGCGCCAGCAGCCACCGGGGCGGGGGTGTCCGGACTGAAGCTTTCTTT. Its protein product is CASSHRGGGVRTEAFF.

This chain joins TRBV14 and TRBJ2-6, with a possible D match to TRBD1 (6 bases). V shed 4 bases and J shed 0 bases, with 10 bases lying between them. The V gene's germline CDR1 is SGHDN and CDR2 FVKESK. The CDR3 sequence is 16 residues long. In nucleotides, the CDR3 is TGTGCCAGCAGCCCCAGGGGTCCCTCTGGGGCCAACGTCCTGACTTTC. This encodes CASSPRGPSGANVLTF.

The V call is TRBV2, the J call TRBJ1-1; TRBD1 is a possible D gene (6 bases). The CDR3 loop spans 14 amino acids. The germline CDR1 and CDR2 sequences are SNHLY and FYNNEI. Trimming took off 7 bases at V and 0 bases at J, with 12 bases between the two ends. For the CDR3, the DNA is TGTGCCAGCATAAGGGGGAGCATGAACACTGAAGCTTTCTTT. It specifies CASIRGSMNTEAFF.

V gene TRBV7-9 combines with J gene TRBJ2-2; no clear D gene. Between the trimmed V and J ends, which lost 8 bases and 5 bases, there was a span of 12 bases. The germline V gene encodes CDR1 SEHNR and CDR2 FQNEAQ (reference sequence). The CDR3 is 13 amino acids. The CDR3 DNA sequence: TGTGCCAGCCCAGAAACCAGGACCGGGGAGCTGTTTTTT. This encodes CASPETRTGELFF.

CDR3 sequence reads: CASGYEADTQYF. The CDR3 nucleotides read TGTGCCAGCGGGTACGAGGCGGATACGCAGTATTTT. V gene TRBV6-6 combines with J gene TRBJ2-3, with no clear D. The CDR3 contains 12 residues. V lost 8 bases, J lost 6 bases, and 12 bases lay in between. CDR1 is MNHNY and CDR2 is SVGAGI in the germline V gene (reference sequence).

This clone was detected a few times. The chain joins TRBV15 to TRBJ1-1; D is uncertain. The CDR3 has 15 residues. The germline V gene encodes CDR1 LNHNV and CDR2 YYDKDF (reference sequence). Trimming removed 0 bases from V and 1 base from J, with 9 bases in between. The CDR3 DNA is TGTGCCACCAGCAGAGATCGCCGGGGGAACACTGAAGCTTTCTTT. Its translation is CATSRDRRGNTEAFF.

The chain uses TRBV11-2 and TRBJ2-7, with 11 bases lining up with TRBD2. The CDR3 is 18 residues long. With 10 bases clipped from V and 0 bases from J, the junction kept 17 bases outside the gene matches. The germline V gene has CDR1 SGHAT and CDR2 FQNNGV. The CDR3 loop reads CATSRLAGKRSFSYEQYF. CDR3 DNA sequence: TGTGCCACCTCGCGACTAGCGGGAAAGAGGTCTTTCTCCTACGAGCAGTACTTC.

CDR3 DNA: TGCGCCAGCAGCCAAGTACAGGGCTCCTACGAGCAGTACTTC. As protein: CASSQVQGSYEQYF. The rearrangement uses TRBV4-3 and TRBJ2-7; the D gene is possibly TRBD1 (6 bases). Germline CDR1 LGHNA, CDR2 YSLEER. The germline V and J ends were trimmed by 1 base and 0 bases, with 7 bases remaining between them. The CDR3 runs to 14 residues.

The chain has TRBV25-1 and TRBJ1-2; 9 nucleotides agree with TRBD1. CDR1 and CDR2 (germline): MGHDK, SYGVNS. Trimming took 3 bases from V and 3 from J; bases not matched to a gene: 8. CDR3 length equals 16 residues. The CDR3 nucleotides are TGTGCCAGCAGTGATTCCACAGGGGGCGCATACTATGGCTACACCTTC. Amino acids: CASSDSTGGAYYGYTF.